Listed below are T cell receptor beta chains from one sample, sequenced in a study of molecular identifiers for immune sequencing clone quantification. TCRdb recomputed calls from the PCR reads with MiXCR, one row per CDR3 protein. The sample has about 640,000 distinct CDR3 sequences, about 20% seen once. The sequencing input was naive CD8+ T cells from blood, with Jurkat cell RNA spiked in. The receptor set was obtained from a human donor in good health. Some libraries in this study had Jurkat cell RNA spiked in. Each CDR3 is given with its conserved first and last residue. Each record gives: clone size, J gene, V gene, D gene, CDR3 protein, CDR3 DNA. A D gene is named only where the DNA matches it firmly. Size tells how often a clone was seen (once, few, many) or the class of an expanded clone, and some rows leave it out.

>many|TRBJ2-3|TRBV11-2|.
CASSLVSADTQYF
TGTGCCAGCAGCTTAGTTTCCGCAGATACGCAGTATTTT
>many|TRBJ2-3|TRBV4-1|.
CASSQAGTDSTDTQYF
TGCGCCAGCAGCCAGGCCGGGACGGATAGCACAGATACGCAGTATTTT
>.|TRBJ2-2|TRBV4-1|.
CASSQVGQGNTEELFF
TGCGCCAGCAGCCAAGTAGGGCAGGGGAACACCGAGGAGCTGTTTTTT
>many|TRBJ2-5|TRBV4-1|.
CASSQERGETQYF
TGCGCCAGCAGCCAAGAAAGGGGGGAGACCCAGTACTTC
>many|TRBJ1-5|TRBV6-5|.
CASSRDLNQPQHF
TGTGCCAGCAGTAGGGACCTCAATCAGCCCCAGCATTTT
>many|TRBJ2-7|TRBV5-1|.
CASSPYEQYF
TGCGCCAGCAGCCCCTACGAGCAGTACTTC
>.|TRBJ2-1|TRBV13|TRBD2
CASSLGFTGGPDNNEQFF
TGTGCCAGCAGCTTAGGGTTCACGGGGGGACCCGACAACAATGAGCAGTTCTTC
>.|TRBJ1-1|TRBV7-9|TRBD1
CASSLVGRDRGTVAFF
TGTGCCAGCAGCTTAGTAGGTCGGGACAGGGGGACTGTCGCTTTCTTT
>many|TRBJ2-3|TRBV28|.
CASSLPGTRGRDTQYF
TGTGCCAGCAGTCTCCCCGGGACTCGCGGTAGGGATACGCAGTATTTT
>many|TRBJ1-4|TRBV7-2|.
CASSLTVEAKGREKLFF
TGTGCCAGCAGCTTAACAGTTGAGGCCAAAGGTCGGGAAAAACTGTTTTTT
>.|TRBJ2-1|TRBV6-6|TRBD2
CASSSKLAGAVYNEQFF
TGTGCCAGCAGTTCCAAACTAGCGGGGGCTGTATACAATGAGCAGTTCTTC
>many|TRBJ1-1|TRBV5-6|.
CASSPGEGTEAFF
TGTGCCAGCAGCCCGGGGGAGGGCACTGAAGCTTTCTTT
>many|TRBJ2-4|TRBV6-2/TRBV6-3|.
CASTDDPIYDIQYF
TGTGCCAGCACCGATGACCCTATTTACGACATTCAGTACTTC
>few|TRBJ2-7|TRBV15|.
CAIETAGSSEQYF
TGTGCCATCGAAACAGCGGGCTCTAGCGAGCAGTACTTC
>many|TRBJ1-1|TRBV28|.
CATALDNTEAFF
TGTGCCACCGCCTTGGACAACACTGAAGCTTTCTTT
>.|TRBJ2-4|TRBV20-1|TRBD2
CSATSGGESAKNIQYF
TGCAGTGCTACTTCGGGGGGTGAGTCGGCCAAAAACATTCAGTACTTC
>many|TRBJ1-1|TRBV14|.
CASSQDTGFEAFF
TGTGCCAGCAGCCAAGATACGGGCTTTGAAGCTTTCTTT
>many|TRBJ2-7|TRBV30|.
CAWSVANSYEQYF
TGTGCCTGGAGTGTAGCCAACTCCTACGAGCAGTACTTC
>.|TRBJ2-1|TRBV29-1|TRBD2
CSVAGRGEGSYNEQFF
TGCAGCGTGGCAGGACGGGGGGAGGGATCCTACAATGAGCAGTTCTTC
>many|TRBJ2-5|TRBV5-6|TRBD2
CASSLLPSGAGTQYF
TGTGCCAGCAGCTTGCTTCCTAGCGGTGCGGGGACCCAGTACTTC
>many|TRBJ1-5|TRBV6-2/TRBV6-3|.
CASSPGQIQPQHF
TGTGCCAGCAGCCCCGGACAGATTCAGCCCCAGCATTTT
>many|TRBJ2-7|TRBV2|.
CARGGIGGYEQYF
TGTGCCAGAGGGGGGATCGGGGGATACGAGCAGTACTTC
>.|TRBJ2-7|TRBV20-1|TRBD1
CSAHGSGTGAYEQYF
TGCAGTGCCCACGGAAGCGGGACAGGGGCCTACGAGCAGTACTTC
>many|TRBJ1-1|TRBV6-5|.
CAKGPRVRSTEAFF
TGTGCCAAAGGGCCCAGGGTGAGAAGCACTGAAGCTTTCTTT